This T cell receptor (beta chain) was retrieved from a study of blood T cell repertoires in COVID-19. Whole-study context: Specimens from acute and convalescent COVID-19 originated in the United States, Italy and Spain. In each case, the material was cDNA or gDNA derived from T cells, B-cell-depleted T cells, or PBMCs.

The authors' processing: Nucleated cell counts were estimated from reference gene primer amplification. TCRdb's copy holds only in-frame clones and misses some; the assay was immunoSEQ multiplex PCR. V, J and clone size were drawn from that table, and D and trimming were deduced from the DNA. Found here are around 15,000 clones, about 91% of them singletons; the top ten hold approximately 12%. The sequence was collected from a human donor in a cohort sampled during active COVID-19. Sequenced material: peripheral blood.

In DNA, the CDR3 is TGTGCCATCGGACTAGCGGGATTCACAGATACGCAGTATTTT. This sequence encodes CAIGLAGFTDTQYF. The V and J genes are TRBV10-3 and TRBJ2-3; 12 nucleotides align to TRBD2. Trimming cost V 8 bases and J 2 bases; bases outside gene matches: 2. CDR1 and CDR2 from the germline V gene are ENHRY and SYGVKD. The CDR3 length is 14 residues.